Listed here are 8 T cell receptor beta chains from one sample, sequenced in a study of T-cell memory formation after mild COVID-19. TCRdb re-analysed the 5' RACE reads in MiXCR, keeping a single row per CDR3 protein. The sample records 85,000 to 120,000 distinct CDR3 sequences, over 15% being singletons. Specimen: PBMCs or a T cell subset sorted from them (not recorded which). These TCRs come from an adult woman who had mild COVID-19 (a few samples of this study predate the infection). Cell type and time point are not known.

This chain connects TRBV12-3 or TRBV12-4 to TRBJ2-3, with D perhaps matching TRBD2 (6 bases). V was shortened by 7 bases and J by 6 bases, with 17 bases between the two germline ends. The CDR3 totals 14 residues. The CDR3 loop reads CASTRGGVWDTQYF. In DNA form, the CDR3 reads TGTGCCAGCACCAGAGGAGGGGTATGGGATACGCAGTATTTT.

The chain recombines TRBV14 with TRBJ1-2; 8 nucleotides align to TRBD1. This CDR3 region has 13 residues. Germline assignment: CDR1 SGHDN and CDR2 FVKESK. V gave up 5 bases and J gave up 7 bases; unmatched junction bases: 6. The chain's CDR3 is CASSGTGGFGYTF. DNA of the CDR3: TGTGCCAGCAGCGGAACAGGGGGTTTTGGCTACACCTTC.

The count of this clonotype is one. The V call is TRBV5-1, the J call TRBJ1-3; 9 positions agree with TRBD1. This CDR3 is 16 amino acids long. Looked up from germline, CDR1 is SGHRS and CDR2 is YFSETQ. V was pared by 2 bases and J by 4 bases, with 7 bases of the junction left unmatched. Here the CDR3 DNA reads TGCGCCAGCAGCTTTAAACAGGGGGCGTCAGGAAACACCATATATTTT. This codes for CASSFKQGASGNTIYF. Drawing the rest from reference TRBV5-1 and TRBJ1-3, the complete variable domain is KAGVTQTPRYLIKTRGQQVTLSCSPISGHRSVSWYQQTPGQGLQFLFEYFSETQRNKGNFPGRFSGRQFSNSRSEMNVSTLELGDSALYLCASSFKQGASGNTIYFGEGSWLTVV.

Only a few counts were recorded for this clonotype. The rearrangement links TRBV4-2 to TRBJ1-2, with 8 bases aligning to TRBD1. Unmatched junction bases numbered 8, after V lost 4 bases and J lost 4 bases. CDR1 is LGHNA and CDR2 is YNFKEQ in the germline V gene. The CDR3 is 15 residues long. CDR3 sequence reads: CASSPGQGDLYGYTF. Written as DNA, the CDR3 is TGTGCCAGCAGCCCAGGACAGGGTGACCTCTATGGCTACACCTTC.

This sequence joins TRBV5-4 and TRBJ1-1, with D unclear. Germline V gene data show CDR1 as SGHNT and CDR2 as YYREEE (reference sequence). The V gene lost 4 bases and the J gene lost 1 base, with 8 bases spanning the gap. The CDR3 runs to 13 residues. DNA for the CDR3: TGTGCCAGCAGCCCCTCAGGGAACACTGAAGCTTTCTTT. It codes for CASSPSGNTEAFF.

This clonotype has at least ten counts. The V call is TRBV6-2 or TRBV6-3, the J call TRBJ2-2; 9 positions match TRBD2. Germline CDR1 and CDR2: MNHEY and SVGEGT. J lost 7 bases, V lost 6 bases, and 6 bases had no gene match. The CDR3 runs to 14 residues. This chain's CDR3 is CASRPAGGVGELFF. CDR3 coding DNA: TGTGCCAGCAGGCCAGCGGGAGGAGTCGGGGAGCTGTTTTTT.

The V call is TRBV27, the J call TRBJ2-5; TRBD2 aligns across 16 bases. This CDR3 comprises 18 residues. The junction had 14 bases not matched to a gene; V was cut back by 8 bases and J by 5 bases. Germline assignment: CDR1 MNHEY and CDR2 SMNVEV (reference sequence). The CDR3 region has the DNA TGTGCCAGCCTAGGGACTAGCGGGAGGGCCGGTGAAGAGGAGACCCAGTACTTC. As protein: CASLGTSGRAGEEETQYF.

The CDR3 bases are TGCAGCGTTGTGGGACAGAAAACCCTCGAGCAGTACTTC. Amino acid sequence: CSVVGQKTLEQYF. This chain links TRBV29-1 with TRBJ2-7, with 7 bases that match TRBD1. Germline V gene sequence: CDR1 SQVTM, CDR2 ANQGSEA. The CDR3 runs to 13 residues. V was pared by 4 bases and J by 6 bases, with 9 bases of the junction left unmatched.